These 9 T cell receptor beta chains were sequenced from one sample in a study of blood T cell repertoires in COVID-19. TCRdb keeps only in-frame clones here, not all; method: immunoSEQ multiplex PCR. The sample carries under 250,000 clones, approximately 87% recorded once. The sample was peripheral blood. The receptors originated from a woman in her seventies with active or convalescent COVID-19.

This chain joins TRBV9 and TRBJ2-5, with D perhaps TRBD2 (6 bases). V was clipped by 3 bases and J by 5 bases, with 17 bases between them. The length of the CDR3 is 15 residues. In germline, CDR1 is SGDLS, CDR2 YYNGEE. The CDR3 sequence: CASSGRGPGRETQYF. For the CDR3, the DNA is TGTGCCAGCAGCGGGCGGGGACCAGGGCGGGAGACCCAGTACTTC.

V usage is TRBV19 and J usage is TRBJ1-1, with D unresolved. V gave up 6 bases and J gave up 1 base, with 15 bases separating them. Looked up from germline, CDR1 is LNHDA and CDR2 is SQIVND (reference sequence). The CDR3 contains 15 residues. CDR3 sequence: CASSDPSTANTEAFF. The CDR3 coding sequence is TGTGCCAGTAGCGACCCATCGACTGCGAACACTGAAGCTTTCTTT.

The rearrangement links TRBV4-1 to TRBJ2-5, with TRBD1 matching 7 bases. The CDR3 has 16 residues. Germline V gene lookup returns CDR1 MGHRA and CDR2 YSYEKL. The V gene end was trimmed by 0 bases and the J gene end by 2 bases; junction bases not matched to a gene: 6. CDR3 in amino acids: CASSQDRRGQQETQYF. As DNA, the CDR3 is TGCGCCAGCAGCCAAGATCGCCGGGGACAGCAAGAGACCCAGTACTTC.

The chain recombines TRBV18 with TRBJ2-1; 15 bases match TRBD2. The CDR3 loop spans 16 amino acids. V gave up 3 bases and J gave up 7 bases; unmatched junction bases: 4. The V gene's germline CDR1 is KGHSH and CDR2 LQKENI. The CDR3 spells CASSPSGLAGGNEQFF. The CDR3 DNA reads as TGTGCCAGCTCACCCTCGGGACTAGCGGGGGGTAATGAGCAGTTCTTC.

The chain recombines TRBV14 with TRBJ1-2, with no clear D. Between the trimmed V and J ends, which lost 4 bases and 0 bases, there was a span of 9 bases. Germline-derived CDR1 and CDR2 are SGHDN and FVKESK. The CDR3 spans 14 residues. As DNA, the CDR3 is TGTGCCAGCAGCCGGGTAGGAGCTAACTATGGCTACACCTTC. Protein: CASSRVGANYGYTF.

The V call is TRBV24-1, the J call TRBJ2-3; no reliable D call. The CDR3 loop spans 15 amino acids. Between the trimmed V and J ends, which lost 7 bases and 4 bases, there was a span of 17 bases. Germline V lookup: CDR1 KGHDR, CDR2 SFDVKD. The CDR3 loop reads CATRRGSHNSDTQYF. The CDR3 region has the DNA TGTGCCACCAGACGCGGATCCCATAATTCAGATACGCAGTATTTT.

The chain links TRBV5-5 to TRBJ2-3; 7 bases match TRBD1. CDR3 length: 15 residues. Losses at the gene ends were 1 base for V and 3 bases for J; bases not matched to a gene: 5. In germline, CDR1 is SGHKS, CDR2 YYEKEE (reference sequence). The CDR3 sequence: CASSLRRQGTDTQYF. The CDR3 bases are TGTGCCAGCAGCTTGCGCAGACAGGGAACAGATACGCAGTATTTT.

There are a few counts of this clone. The chain has TRBV27 and TRBJ1-5; D gene uncertain. CDR3 length: 15 residues. Looked up from germline, CDR1 is MNHEY and CDR2 is SMNVEV (reference sequence). The V gene lost 6 bases and the J gene lost 3 bases, with 15 bases spanning the gap. CDR3 DNA sequence: TGTGCCAGCAGCCCTATCAGGTATTACAATCAGCCCCAGCATTTT. It is translated as CASSPIRYYNQPQHF.

The chain carries TRBV24-1 and TRBJ2-5, with D possibly being TRBD1 (6 bases). Germline CDR1 is KGHDR and CDR2 is SFDVKD. Trimming stripped 4 bases from V and 6 bases from J, with 14 bases between. The CDR3 is 14 amino acids. The CDR3 DNA reads TGTGCCACCAGTGACACACAGGGTACGCAGACCCAGTACTTC. It is translated as CATSDTQGTQTQYF.